One and the same sample provided the 4 T cell receptor beta chains below, sequenced in a study of low-dose radiotherapy and immunotherapy resistance in tumors. First-strand cDNA relied on TRAV- and TRBV-specific primers spanning alpha and beta chains. The authors ran around 19 PCR cycles to amplify TCRs with a constant-region primer and V-primer adapter. Using its own MiXCR run on the reads, TCRdb lists one record per CDR3 protein. The sample records fewer than 90,000 distinct CDR3 sequences, around 32% being singletons. The time point is: before trial treatment. The sequencing used PBMCs, collected before treatment. All receptors come from a female donor with ovarian cancer.

This clonotype appeared many times. The J gene is TRBJ2-5, the V gene TRBV20-1, with D hard to call. Trimming removed 3 bases from V and 2 bases from J, with 7 bases in between. Germline V gene data show CDR1 as DFQATT and CDR2 as SNEGSKA (reference sequence). The CDR3 runs 12 residues. This CDR3 reads CSASDSQETQYF. CDR3 DNA: TGCAGTGCTAGCGACTCTCAAGAGACCCAGTACTTC.

The sample holds many counts of this clonotype. The rearrangement links TRBV19 to TRBJ2-3; weak D call: TRBD1 (6 bases). V lost 6 bases and J 0 bases, leaving 16 bases between the germline ends. This CDR3 has 16 amino acids. Germline V CDR1 and CDR2: LNHDA, SQIVND (reference sequence). The CDR3 bases are TGTGCCAGTAGCAAACCCAAAACAGGGAGCACAGATACGCAGTATTTT. This sequence encodes CASSKPKTGSTDTQYF.

This clonotype has a single count. The chain has TRBV5-1 and TRBJ1-1; tentative D call: TRBD1 (5 bases). V was cut by 0 bases and J by 5 bases, with 8 bases left in between. The CDR3 is 13 amino acids. CDR1 is SGHRS, CDR2 YFSETQ, per germline. The CDR3 coding sequence is TGCGCCAGCAGCTTGGAGGGGAGGACTGAAGCTTTCTTT. It translates to CASSLEGRTEAFF.

The genes are TRBV6-1 and TRBJ2-5; possibly TRBD1 for D (5 bases). From germline, CDR1 is MNHNS and CDR2 SASEGT. There are 12 residues in the CDR3. Trimming took 10 bases from V and 2 from J, leaving 11 bases between them. CDR3 amino acids: CATSGWQETQYF. The CDR3 coding sequence is TGTGCCACCTCAGGGTGGCAAGAGACCCAGTACTTC.